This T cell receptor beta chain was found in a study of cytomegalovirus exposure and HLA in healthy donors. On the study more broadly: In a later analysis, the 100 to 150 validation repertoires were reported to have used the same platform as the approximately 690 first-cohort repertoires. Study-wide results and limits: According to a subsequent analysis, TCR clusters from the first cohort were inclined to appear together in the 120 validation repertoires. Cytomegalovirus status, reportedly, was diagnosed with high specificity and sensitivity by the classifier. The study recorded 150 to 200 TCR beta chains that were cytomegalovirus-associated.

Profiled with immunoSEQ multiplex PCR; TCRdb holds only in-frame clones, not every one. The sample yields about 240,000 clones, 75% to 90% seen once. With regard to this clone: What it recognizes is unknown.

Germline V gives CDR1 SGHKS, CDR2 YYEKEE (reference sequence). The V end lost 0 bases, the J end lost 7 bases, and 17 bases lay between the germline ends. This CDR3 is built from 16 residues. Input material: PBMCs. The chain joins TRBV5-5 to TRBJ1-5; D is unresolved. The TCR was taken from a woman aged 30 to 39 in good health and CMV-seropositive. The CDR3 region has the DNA TGTGCCAGCAGCTTGGTTCCGGGGATCCTCCGGCAGCCCCAGCATTTT. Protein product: CASSLVPGILRQPQHF. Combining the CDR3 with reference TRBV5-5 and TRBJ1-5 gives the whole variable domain DAGVTQSPTHLIKTRGQQVTLRCSPISGHKSVSWYQQVLGQGPQFIFQYYEKEERGRGNFPDRFSARQFPNYSSELNVNALLLGDSALYLCASSLVPGILRQPQHFGDGTRLSIL.